The sequence of this T cell receptor beta chain was determined in a study of T cell responses to AZD1222 COVID-19 vaccine (dated by TCRdb to the early 2020s). Regarding the study in general: Because spike-specific TCR depth and breadth did not differ between the two schedules, AZD1222 recipients who got a second dose at roughly 4 weeks were pooled with those who got a second dose at roughly 12 weeks. A total of 240 or so trial participants underwent TCR sequencing, of whom approximately 200 had received two doses of AZD1222 and some 25 had received two doses of the MenACWY control vaccine. Trial participants were enrolled by age into subgroups of 18-55, 56-69 and 70-plus years, and 148, 28 and 57 TCR-sequenced participants, respectively, were included in these subgroups.

The sample's time point, from its label and the paper: baseline before first vaccination. Samples from vaccinated people were obtained from the UK trials COV001 and COV002, which included a single-blind randomized controlled phase 2/3 trial of AZD1222 (ChAdOx1 nCoV-19) in healthy adults. For TCRbeta chain sequencing, PBMC samples from trial participants were taken at day 0 and at day 28 after the second dose. For CDR1 and CDR2, the germline V gene (reference sequence) lists GTSNPN and SVGIG. The CDR3 sequence holds 13 residues, the cysteine and phenylalanine included. Left in the record is the CDR3 DNA by itself, 39 bases read in frame from the first base. Deletion took 3 bases off V and 10 bases off J, with a span of 15 bases between the germline ends. To note about this clone: It lacks a known antigen. Nothing much larger sits one base from this clone, and base qualities are not available.

The paper as a whole reports these results and caveats: In the small 56-69-year group, the increase in depth fell short of significance, most likely because of low power. The vaccine-associated CD4 TCRs covered the entire spike protein, and the dominant responses fell in regions 160-218 and 743-854. A significant rise in spike-specific TCR breadth and depth was observed after two AZD1222 doses relative to day 0 and relative to MenACWY recipients. Conclusions about previously exposed vaccinees are limited because only six or seven AZD1222 recipients were SARS-CoV-2 seropositive at baseline. Reportedly, close to half of the unique spike-specific TCRs recognized epitopes lying outside the regions that are mutated in the B.1.351 and B.1.1.7 variants. Most participants were white British and females outnumbered males, and the authors suggested that clonal diversity may have been underestimated. Because no day 14 peak-response samples were available, the repertoires could be characterized only after the peak T cell response.

The CDR3 regions of human TCRbeta chains were analyzed by immunosequencing. For the original study's pipeline: Repertoire TCRs were matched against a reference library of SARS-CoV-2-specific TCRs generated with the MIRA antigen-specificity platform. Breadth was defined as the fraction of unique TCRs that were SARS-CoV-2-associated, and depth was defined as the fraction of total T cells that were SARS-CoV-2-associated. Using the MIRA data, each spike-specific TCR was assigned both to the spike region to which the TCR was reactive and to a CD4 or CD8 class. Log10-transformed breadth and depth values were compared by one-way ANOVA with Sidak's multiple comparisons tests. TCRdb provides this immuneACCESS table in a form limited to in-frame rearrangements. Some clones are lacking; in checked studies, under half of them reflect an unresolved V gene, and why the rest are absent is not known. Clonal size and the V and J genes are those of that table, whereas D and trimming came from the DNA. A total of roughly 200,000 clones appear in this sample, 85% to 95% of them only once. Over 1% of the sample belongs to the ten largest clones.

This TCR derives from an adult in good health. The V and J genes are TRBV30 and TRBJ1-4, with the D gene too uncertain to name. The source material was peripheral blood, sampled on day 0 of AZD1222 vaccination. The CDR3 loop reads CAWRGRVGGKLFF. The bases read TGTGCCTGGAGAGGGCGCGTGGGCGGAAAACTGTTTTTT.